This TCR beta chain comes out of a study of blood T cell repertoires in COVID-19. This CDR3 is 13 amino acids long. The germline V and J ends were trimmed by 3 bases and 1 base, with 6 bases remaining between them. Germline V lookup: CDR1 MGHRA, CDR2 YSYEKL. Profiled with immunoSEQ multiplex PCR; TCRdb holds only in-frame clones, not every one. The sample includes 25,000 to 35,000 clones, approximately 92% of them seen just once. In its sample, this clone was seen once. Sample: peripheral blood. The rearrangement links TRBV4-1 to TRBJ1-1; unclear D gene. The receptor was derived from a man of 80 years or more with acute or convalescent COVID-19. CDR3 DNA: TGCGCCAGCAGCCAGTCGGGGAACACTGAAGCTTTCTTT. It specifies CASSQSGNTEAFF.